This T cell receptor (beta chain) was found in a study of monozygotic twins with inflammatory bowel disease (dated by TCRdb to the late 2010s). Some background on the complete study: In total, approximately 28 monozygotic twin pairs made up the full study: 19 Danish pairs, all IBD-discordant, plus nine German pairs, of which four were IBD-concordant and five were IBD-discordant. The search for disease-associated traits relied mainly on comparing IBD patients with their genetically identical healthy co-twins within discordant pairs. Each individual had, on average, about 151 000 unique TCRalpha sequences and 181 000 unique TCRbeta sequences available for analysis. Overall results and qualifications from the work: Repertoire similarity did not differ between concordant and discordant twins, which could be due to limited statistical power. Measured by the inverse Simpson index, TCRbeta repertoire diversity was lower in IBD patients than in their healthy co-twins. IBD patients shared fewer clonotypes with other individuals than healthy twins did, most markedly in patients showing signs of disease activity. Differing immunosuppressive treatments among patients may have added background noise and inter-individual variability to the repertoires. No single strong signal or clonotype linked to IBD turned up in the results, so the idea that one exists was not supported. Distinction between different T cell subtypes could not be achieved in the analysis.

The receptor library was made with 5' RACE. For each TCR library, 3,000 to 4,000 ng of total RNA was used. For each sample, cDNA was synthesized in eight separate reactions using SMARTScribe reverse transcriptase. Unique molecular identifiers containing a 6-nucleotide sample barcode were introduced through template switching during cDNA synthesis. TCRalpha and TCRbeta cDNA was amplified in two nested PCRs of roughly 16 and 10 cycles, and bead purification was carried out after each PCR. Before amplification, the cDNA was both treated with uracil DNA-glycosylase and purified with the QIAquick PCR purification kit. The second PCR added Illumina TruSeq-compatible adapters along with sample-specific barcodes. TapeStation and Qubit were used to check library quality and concentration, and roughly 4.9 ng of each library was pooled. Sequencing of pooled libraries was carried out on an Illumina HiSeq2500 single-index Rapid Run using 2 x 100 bp reads and custom sequencing primers. The paper's data handling went like this. MiGEC version 1.2.6 was used for UMI-based consensus assembly to correct PCR and sequencing errors. V(D)J alignment, clonotype assembly and CDR3 extraction were performed with MiXCR version 2.1.1. To normalise gene usage, clonotype sharing and MAIT/NKT TCR abundance, the top 1000, 10 000 and 20 000 clonotypes in each sample were analysed. After downsampling to 27 000 UMIs, diversity was calculated as the inverse Simpson index using the vegan R package. Statistical testing used paired Mann-Whitney U tests on the discordant twin pairs and applied Benjamini-Hochberg correction for multiple testing. Reads reprocessed by TCRdb are summarized as one entry per CDR3 protein sequence, and DNA is absent. These V and J calls are TCRdb output, not the study's own analysis. Per the sample table, the count is 400,000 to 500,000 distinct CDR3 sequences. The ten largest clones add up to around 2.3% of the sample.

Points on this clonotype: Its antigen target is currently unknown.

From each donor, a 2.5 ml peripheral blood sample was drawn into PAXgene tubes and stored at -80 degrees C. Without T cell sorting, total RNA was isolated from whole blood using the PAXgene blood miRNA kit on an automated QIAcube. Peripheral blood from monozygotic twin pairs who were concordant or discordant for inflammatory bowel disease underwent deep TCRalpha and TCRbeta repertoire profiling using unique molecular barcoding. Smoking habits were recorded for all twin pairs, and individuals were classified as current, former or never smokers. CDR1 and CDR2, per the germline V gene, are MNHNS and SASEGT. Including the terminal cysteine and phenylalanine, the CDR3 comprises 14 residues. There is no recorded DNA.

This clonotype was obtained from a human donor with ulcerative colitis or Crohn's disease, or a healthy co-twin of an affected twin (not recorded which). The chain is made from TRBV6-1 and TRBJ1-4. The sequenced sample was blood. CDR3 protein: CASNQTVKNEKLFF.